A selection of T cell receptor beta chains follows, all from one sample in a study of graft-versus-host responses after intestinal transplantation. Libraries were prepared by immunoSEQ multiplex PCR; TCRdb keeps only in-frame clonotypes and omits some of them. The sample yields roughly 92,000 clones, 75% to 90% seen once. Antigens of these TCRs are unknown. Sequencing used unstimulated CD4+ T cells sorted from spleen or lymph node cells, obtained before intestinal transplant. Source of these receptors: a human donor who received an intestinal transplant. Each CDR3 is given with its conserved first and last residue. D genes are given only for firm matches. For some rows the clone size is stated as once, few or many, or as a class when expanded; others skip it.

j_gene | v_gene | d_gene | abundance | CDR3aa | CDR3nt
TRBJ2-5 | TRBV5-8 | - | - | CASSSSIPQETQYF | TGTGCCAGCAGCAGTAGTATACCCCAAGAGACCCAGTACTTC
TRBJ2-2 | TRBV2 | - | - | CASDRFGTRGGELFF | TGTGCCAGCGACAGATTCGGGACAAGGGGCGGGGAGCTGTTTTTT
TRBJ1-6 | TRBV30 | TRBD1 | few | CAFPLGQGWSPLHF | TGTGCCTTTCCCTTGGGACAGGGATGGTCACCCCTCCACTTT
TRBJ2-1 | TRBV2 | - | once | CASSDRTLYNEQFF | TGTGCCAGCAGTGACCGGACTCTTTACAATGAGCAGTTCTTC
TRBJ2-2 | TRBV9 | - | - | CASSVATSLSLGRTGELFF | TGTGCCAGCAGCGTAGCTACGAGTCTGTCATTGGGGCGGACCGGGGAGCTGTTTTTT
TRBJ2-1 | TRBV10-3 | TRBD2 | once | CAISGETSGIYEQFF | TGTGCCATCAGTGGCGAGACTAGCGGGATTTATGAGCAGTTCTTC
TRBJ1-2 | TRBV5-1 | TRBD1 | once | CASSFTPPTGGDGYTF | TGCGCCAGCAGCTTTACTCCACCGACAGGGGGAGATGGCTACACCTTC
TRBJ2-7 | TRBV10-3 | TRBD1 | few | CAISDTDRGSYEQYF | TGTGCCATCAGTGACACCGACAGGGGCAGCTACGAGCAGTACTTC
TRBJ1-5 | TRBV19 | - | - | CASSIAWGRPNQPQHF | TGTGCCAGTAGTATTGCTTGGGGGCGCCCCAATCAGCCCCAGCATTTT
TRBJ2-7 | TRBV2 | - | - | CASRETYEQYF | TGTGCCAGCAGGGAGACCTACGAGCAGTACTTC
TRBJ1-1 | TRBV7-3 | - | - | CASSLQPGANTEAFF | TGTGCCAGCAGCTTACAACCAGGGGCGAACACTGAAGCTTTCTTT
TRBJ1-5 | TRBV25-1 | - | - | CASNFNRFRRDCQPQHF | TGTGCCAGCAACTTCAACCGGTTCCGGAGGGATTGCCAGCCCCAGCATTTT
TRBJ2-5 | TRBV5-1 | TRBD2 | - | CASSLARAGGLQETQYF | TGCGCCAGCAGCTTGGCCCGAGCGGGGGGGCTCCAAGAGACCCAGTACTTC
TRBJ1-6 | TRBV5-1 | - | few | CASSLEQLNSPLHF | TGCGCCAGCAGCTTGGAACAGCTCAATTCACCCCTCCACTTT
TRBJ2-5 | TRBV19 | TRBD2 | - | CASMGGETQYF | TGTGCCAGTATGGGGGGGGAGACCCAGTACTTC
TRBJ2-1 | TRBV29-1 | - | few | CSVGGEIGEQFF | TGCAGCGTCGGAGGGGAGATAGGGGAGCAGTTCTTC
TRBJ2-2 | TRBV7-2 | TRBD2 | - | CASSLGLAGGLLAGELFF | TGTGCCAGCAGCTTAGGGTTAGCGGGGGGGCTGTTAGCCGGGGAGCTGTTTTTT
TRBJ2-1 | TRBV19 | - | - | CASSITGGLEQFF | TGTGCCAGTAGTATAACGGGGGGCCTTGAGCAGTTCTTC
TRBJ2-7 | TRBV2 | - | - | CATQLAEGGEQYF | TGTGCCACGCAGCTCGCCGAGGGAGGCGAGCAGTACTTC
TRBJ2-7 | TRBV27 | TRBD1 | - | CASSSRTGAYEQYF | TGTGCCAGCAGTAGCCGGACAGGGGCCTACGAGCAGTACTTC
TRBJ1-1 | TRBV7-9 | TRBD1 | - | CASSEEDRGRAEAFF | TGTGCCAGCAGCGAAGAAGACAGGGGACGGGCTGAAGCTTTCTTT
TRBJ2-1 | TRBV13 | TRBD2 | once | CASSLGYLAANSYNEQFF | TGTGCCAGCAGCTTGGGGTACCTAGCGGCGAACTCCTACAATGAGCAGTTCTTC
TRBJ1-1 | TRBV15 | - | - | CATSRGDTTNTEAFF | TGTGCCACCAGCAGAGGGGACACAACGAACACTGAAGCTTTCTTT
TRBJ2-3 | TRBV11-2 | TRBD2 | - | CASSHRPPGLANTDTQYF | TGTGCCAGCAGCCACCGGCCTCCGGGACTAGCGAATACAGATACGCAGTATTTT
TRBJ2-3 | TRBV2 | TRBD2 | - | CASRLAGAPTDTQYF | TGTGCCAGTAGACTAGCGGGGGCCCCCACAGATACGCAGTATTTT
TRBJ2-5 | TRBV18 | - | once | CASSPTTRVREETQYF | TGTGCCAGCTCACCCACTACCCGCGTCAGGGAAGAGACCCAGTACTTC
TRBJ1-1 | TRBV5-1 | - | few | CASSLDPSTEAFF | TGCGCCAGCAGCTTGGACCCGAGCACTGAAGCTTTCTTT
TRBJ2-2 | TRBV12-5 | - | - | CASGLVPSTGELFF | TGTGCTAGTGGTTTGGTACCGAGCACCGGGGAGCTGTTTTTT
TRBJ2-7 | TRBV7-3 | - | - | CASSLRAGASSYEQYF | TGTGCCAGCAGCTTAAGGGCAGGGGCCAGCTCCTACGAGCAGTACTTC
TRBJ1-2 | TRBV28 | - | - | CASSPPWAHGYTF | TGTGCCAGCAGTCCCCCGTGGGCGCATGGCTACACCTTC
TRBJ2-2 | TRBV5-4 | - | - | CASRLENTGELFF | TGTGCCAGCAGACTCGAGAACACCGGGGAGCTGTTTTTT
TRBJ2-1 | TRBV6-1 | TRBD2 | few | CASSETQRGDHNEQFF | TGTGCCAGCAGTGAGACCCAGCGGGGGGACCACAATGAGCAGTTCTTC
TRBJ1-1 | TRBV15 | - | - | CATSRRLSNRVQEAFF | TGTGCCACCAGCAGACGACTAAGTAACAGGGTGCAAGAAGCTTTCTTT
TRBJ1-1 | TRBV11-2 | - | - | CASSLSGSARVNTEAFF | TGTGCCAGCAGCTTATCGGGGTCCGCACGGGTGAACACTGAAGCTTTCTTT
TRBJ2-7 | TRBV18 | - | once | CASSPTREGEQYF | TGTGCCAGCTCACCAACGCGGGAAGGGGAGCAGTACTTC
TRBJ1-5 | TRBV10-2 | TRBD1 | - | CASSELRGGRGNQPQHF | TGCGCCAGCAGTGAGCTTCGAGGGGGCAGAGGCAATCAGCCCCAGCATTTT
TRBJ2-5 | TRBV21-1 | - | - | CATLPKGRYGETQYF | TGTGCCACGCTCCCCAAGGGGCGTTATGGAGAGACCCAGTACTTC
TRBJ1-2 | TRBV6-1 | - | - | CASSGRTPSYGYTF | TGTGCCAGCAGTGGCAGGACACCTTCCTATGGCTACACCTTC
TRBJ1-2 | TRBV2 | TRBD1 | - | CASSPDRGKWGYTF | TGTGCCAGCAGTCCGGACAGGGGAAAATGGGGCTACACCTTC
TRBJ1-3 | TRBV5-5 | - | - | CASSPGSGNTIYF | TGTGCCAGCAGCCCAGGGTCTGGAAACACCATATATTTT
TRBJ1-3 | TRBV6-4 | - | - | CASRKTVGGNTIYF | TGTGCCAGCAGAAAGACAGTCGGTGGAAACACCATATATTTT
TRBJ2-3 | TRBV5-4 | - | - | CASSEDWDTQYF | TGTGCCAGCAGCGAGGACTGGGATACGCAGTATTTT
TRBJ2-7 | TRBV9 | TRBD1 | - | CASSVEGTAEQYF | TGTGCCAGCAGCGTAGAAGGGACAGCCGAGCAGTACTTC
TRBJ1-6 | TRBV6-5 | - | - | CASSPTGGNSPLHF | TGTGCCAGCAGTCCCACCGGGGGTAATTCACCCCTCCACTTT
TRBJ1-1 | TRBV7-3 | - | - | CASSFTIDTEAFF | TGTGCCAGCAGCTTCACGATAGACACTGAAGCTTTCTTT
TRBJ1-2 | TRBV25-1 | - | - | CASSQGTGANYGYTF | TGTGCCAGCAGTCAGGGGACCGGTGCTAACTATGGCTACACCTTC
TRBJ2-7 | TRBV29-1 | TRBD1 | - | CSGARDRGHEQYF | TGCAGCGGCGCCCGGGACAGGGGCCACGAGCAGTACTTC
TRBJ2-6 | TRBV14 | - | - | CASSQEGLAGANVLTF | TGTGCCAGCAGCCAAGAGGGGCTAGCTGGGGCCAACGTCCTGACTTTC
TRBJ2-3 | TRBV9 | - | - | CASSVAQGPDTQYF | TGTGCCAGCAGCGTAGCTCAGGGTCCAGATACGCAGTATTTT
TRBJ1-2 | TRBV19 | - | - | CASSIGEGRNYGYTF | TGTGCCAGTAGTATAGGGGAGGGTCGCAACTATGGCTACACCTTC
TRBJ1-2 | TRBV5-1 | TRBD1 | - | CASSFRTGIEDYGYTF | TGCGCCAGCAGCTTTAGGACAGGGATCGAGGACTATGGCTACACCTTC
TRBJ2-7 | TRBV5-8 | - | - | CASSPRTGSYEQYF | TGTGCCAGCAGCCCAAGGACTGGATCCTACGAGCAGTACTTC
TRBJ2-1 | TRBV6-6 | TRBD2 | - | CASSYPPSGGRDEQFF | TGTGCCAGCAGTTACCCCCCTAGCGGGGGTAGGGATGAGCAGTTCTTC
TRBJ2-5 | TRBV15 | TRBD1 | - | CATSLRTGGGETQYF | TGTGCCACCAGCCTTCGGACAGGGGGCGGGGAGACCCAGTACTTC
TRBJ2-6 | TRBV5-1 | - | once | CASSLGPNSGANVLTF | TGCGCCAGCAGCTTGGGTCCTAACTCTGGGGCCAACGTCCTGACTTTC
TRBJ2-7 | TRBV29-1 | - | - | CSVLQGPYEQYF | TGCAGCGTTCTACAGGGTCCGTACGAGCAGTACTTC
TRBJ2-3 | TRBV5-6 | - | - | CASSSYSGDTQYF | TGTGCCAGCAGCAGTTATTCGGGGGATACGCAGTATTTT
TRBJ2-1 | TRBV2 | TRBD2 | - | CASTPRPSGGYNEQFF | TGTGCCAGCACTCCCCGACCTAGCGGGGGTTACAATGAGCAGTTCTTC
TRBJ2-1 | TRBV13 | - | - | CASSGGGGPYNEQFF | TGTGCCAGCAGCGGAGGCGGGGGCCCCTACAATGAGCAGTTCTTC
TRBJ2-1 | TRBV7-6 | TRBD1 | - | CASSPTQGQGYNEQFF | TGTGCCAGCAGCCCCACACAGGGACAGGGCTACAATGAGCAGTTCTTC